The rows below give T cell receptor beta chains drawn from one sample of a study of cytomegalovirus exposure and HLA in healthy donors. Some clones are missing from TCRdb's copy, which holds only in-frame ones; the method was immunoSEQ multiplex PCR. The data hold 85,000 to 120,000 clones, with 71% observed a single time. The sample consisted of PBMCs. The receptor set was obtained from a female donor in good health and CMV-seronegative. Both conserved end residues are part of each CDR3. D genes are given only for firm matches. Size is omitted from some rows. Given values are once, few, many or a class for expanded clones.

j_call clone_size v_call d_call cdr3_aa cdr3_nt
TRBJ2-7 . TRBV4-3 TRBD2 CASSQTWTSGSFVPEQYF TGCGCCAGCAGCCAAACATGGACTAGCGGGAGCTTTGTCCCCGAGCAGTACTTC
TRBJ2-7 . TRBV7-2 . CASSFTWGVAYEQYF TGTGCCAGCAGCTTTACCTGGGGGGTCGCCTACGAGCAGTACTTC
TRBJ1-4 few TRBV11-3 . CASSLVDGRDDEKLFF TGTGCCAGCAGCTTAGTAGATGGGAGGGATGATGAAAAACTGTTTTTT
TRBJ2-5 . TRBV18 . CASSWQRQETQYF TGTGCCAGCTCATGGCAGCGCCAAGAGACCCAGTACTTC
TRBJ2-2 . TRBV5-1 . CASSLASTSRYGELFF TGCGCCAGCAGCTTGGCCTCGACTAGTCGATACGGGGAGCTGTTTTTT
TRBJ2-1 few TRBV7-9 . CASSLAVVRNEQFF TGTGCCAGCAGCTTAGCGGTTGTTCGGAATGAGCAGTTCTTC
TRBJ2-7 . TRBV27 TRBD2 CASSLSGRGSSYEQYF TGTGCCAGCAGTTTATCGGGGCGGGGGAGCTCCTACGAGCAGTACTTC
TRBJ2-1 . TRBV6-4 . CASSEGGLSGEQFF TGTGCCAGCAGTGAGGGGGGACTTTCGGGTGAGCAGTTCTTC
TRBJ2-2 . TRBV5-1 . CASSTELTTNTGELFF TGCGCCAGCAGCACGGAACTAACTACGAACACCGGGGAGCTGTTTTTT
TRBJ2-7 few TRBV7-3 . CASSASGVEEQYF TGTGCCAGCAGCGCCTCGGGAGTGGAAGAGCAGTACTTC
TRBJ2-5 . TRBV13 . CASSSRETGEETQYF TGTGCCAGCAGCTCCCGCGAGACCGGAGAAGAGACCCAGTACTTC
TRBJ2-7 . TRBV16 . CASSHGLIYEQYF TGTGCCAGCAGCCACGGACTTATCTACGAGCAGTACTTC
TRBJ2-7 . TRBV7-9 . CASSLVRGYEQYF TGTGCCAGCAGCTTAGTCAGGGGCTACGAGCAGTACTTC
TRBJ1-4 . TRBV5-4 . CASSSGGGGTNEKLFF TGTGCCAGCAGCTCCGGGGGGGGAGGGACTAATGAAAAACTGTTTTTT
TRBJ1-1 . TRBV29-1 . CSVAPGSRAFF TGCAGCGTTGCCCCGGGGAGTCGAGCTTTCTTT
TRBJ2-6 . TRBV11-2 . CASSLYRPAGANVLTF TGTGCCAGCAGCTTATACAGGCCGGCAGGGGCCAACGTCCTGACTTTC
TRBJ2-7 . TRBV29-1 TRBD1 CSAGTGVEQYF TGCAGCGCCGGGACAGGGGTTGAGCAGTACTTC
TRBJ2-7 once TRBV5-1 TRBD2 CASSLAGTRGLREQYF TGCGCCAGCAGCTTGGCCGGGACTAGGGGTCTCCGCGAGCAGTACTTC
TRBJ2-7 . TRBV27 TRBD2 CASSLSVTSGSYEQYF TGTGCCAGCAGTTTATCCGTGACTAGCGGGAGCTACGAGCAGTACTTC
TRBJ2-2 . TRBV7-9 . CASKEGSNTGELFF TGTGCCAGCAAGGAGGGCTCGAACACCGGGGAGCTGTTTTTT
TRBJ2-2 few TRBV19 TRBD2 CASSMRGLAGVGTGELFF TGTGCCAGTAGTATGAGGGGACTAGCGGGAGTTGGCACCGGGGAGCTGTTTTTT
TRBJ1-5 few TRBV6-5 TRBD1 CASSLGGSQPQHF TGTGCCAGCAGCTTAGGGGGCTCGCAGCCCCAGCATTTT
TRBJ1-4 . TRBV9 . CASSLTPRNEKLFF TGTGCCAGCAGCCTAACCCCGCGTAATGAAAAACTGTTTTTT
TRBJ2-7 few TRBV30 TRBD2 CAWTQRGLAGGEQYF TGTGCCTGGACCCAAAGGGGACTAGCGGGAGGCGAGCAGTACTTC
TRBJ2-7 . TRBV7-2 TRBD2 CASSLASGAGDYEQYF TGTGCCAGCAGCTTAGCGAGTGGGGCGGGAGACTACGAGCAGTACTTC
TRBJ2-7 . TRBV6-5 . CASSYSQGSHEQYF TGTGCCAGCAGTTACTCACAGGGTAGCCACGAGCAGTACTTC
TRBJ2-7 . TRBV6-5 TRBD2 CASSPTSGRKCEQYF TGTGCCAGCAGTCCTACTAGCGGGAGAAAGTGCGAGCAGTACTTC
TRBJ1-1 . TRBV19 . CASMGSMNTEAFF TGTGCCAGTATGGGGAGCATGAACACTGAAGCTTTCTTT
TRBJ1-1 . TRBV7-3 . CASSLGRGDTEAFF TGTGCCAGCAGCTTAGGGCGGGGAGACACTGAAGCTTTCTTT
TRBJ1-4 . TRBV7-9 . CASSFPTGFNEKLFF TGTGCCAGCAGCTTTCCTACAGGGTTTAATGAAAAACTGTTTTTT
TRBJ1-1 once TRBV6-5 TRBD1 CASTTGGEANTEAFF TGTGCCAGCACTACAGGGGGCGAAGCGAACACTGAAGCTTTCTTT
TRBJ2-6 once TRBV28 TRBD1 CASRPLTGGNSGANVLTF TGTGCCAGCAGACCCCTAACAGGGGGCAACTCTGGGGCCAACGTCCTGACTTTC
TRBJ2-6 large TRBV6-4 . CASSDSGGSGANVLTF TGTGCCAGCAGTGACTCAGGGGGCTCTGGGGCCAACGTCCTGACTTTC
TRBJ1-4 few TRBV6-5 . CASSADTEKLFF TGTGCCAGCAGCGCGGACACGGAAAAACTGTTTTTT
TRBJ2-7 . TRBV11-2 . CASSLERFYEQYF TGTGCCAGCAGCTTAGAGAGGTTCTACGAGCAGTACTTC
TRBJ1-2 . TRBV7-9 . CASRKGNYGYTF TGTGCCAGCAGGAAGGGGAACTATGGCTACACCTTC
TRBJ2-7 . TRBV28 TRBD1 CASSYQTGGTDEQYF TGTGCCAGCAGTTACCAGACAGGGGGGACGGACGAGCAGTACTTC
TRBJ2-1 . TRBV27 . CARGPLPKRAFYNEQFF TGTGCCAGGGGTCCGTTACCAAAGCGGGCCTTCTACAATGAGCAGTTCTTC
TRBJ2-5 few TRBV27 . CAIPGAQYF TGTGCCATCCCGGGGGCCCAGTACTTC
TRBJ2-1 . TRBV19 . CASTDSGYNEQFF TGTGCCAGTACCGATTCGGGGTACAATGAGCAGTTCTTC
TRBJ2-7 . TRBV27 . CASGGPYEQYF TGTGCCAGCGGAGGACCCTACGAGCAGTACTTC
TRBJ2-7 . TRBV5-5 TRBD1 CASSLDRVRSYEQYF TGTGCCAGCAGCTTAGACAGGGTGCGGTCGTACGAGCAGTACTTC
TRBJ1-1 . TRBV25-1 . CASSDNREMNTEAFF TGTGCCAGCAGTGACAACAGGGAGATGAACACTGAAGCTTTCTTT
TRBJ2-7 . TRBV19 . CASSISTGRYEQYF TGTGCCAGTAGTATTTCGACAGGCCGCTACGAGCAGTACTTC
TRBJ1-1 . TRBV9 . CASSVGGWAAEAFF TGTGCCAGCAGCGTAGGCGGGTGGGCCGCTGAAGCTTTCTTT
TRBJ2-7 once TRBV6-6 . CASSYPDSPYEQYF TGTGCCAGCAGTTACCCGGACAGTCCATACGAGCAGTACTTC
TRBJ2-2 . TRBV11-3 . CASSRPAGFGELFF TGTGCCAGCAGCCGCCCCGCGGGTTTCGGGGAGCTGTTTTTT
TRBJ2-7 few TRBV7-9 TRBD2 CASSLAERSGGSDWEQYF TGTGCCAGCAGCTTAGCCGAACGGAGCGGGGGTTCGGATTGGGAGCAGTACTTC
TRBJ2-3 few TRBV29-1 . CSVEDPPGNTQYF TGCAGCGTCGAGGACCCACCGGGGAATACGCAGTATTTT
TRBJ2-1 . TRBV11-2 . CASSLINNEQFF TGTGCCAGCAGCTTAATCAACAATGAGCAGTTCTTC
TRBJ2-5 once TRBV6-5 TRBD2 CASSRPGLGQTQYF TGTGCCAGCAGTCGACCGGGACTAGGGCAGACCCAGTACTTC